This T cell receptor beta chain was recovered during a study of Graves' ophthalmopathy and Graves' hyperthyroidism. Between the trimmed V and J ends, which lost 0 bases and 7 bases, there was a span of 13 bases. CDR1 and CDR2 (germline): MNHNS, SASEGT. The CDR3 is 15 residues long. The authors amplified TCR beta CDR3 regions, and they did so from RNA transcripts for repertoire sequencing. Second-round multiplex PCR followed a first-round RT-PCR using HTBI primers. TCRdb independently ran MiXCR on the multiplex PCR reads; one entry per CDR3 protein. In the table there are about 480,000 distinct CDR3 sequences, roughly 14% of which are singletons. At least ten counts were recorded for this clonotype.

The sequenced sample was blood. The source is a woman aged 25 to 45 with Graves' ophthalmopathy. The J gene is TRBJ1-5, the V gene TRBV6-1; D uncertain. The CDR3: CASSEADRGSQPQHF. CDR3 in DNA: TGTGCCAGCAGTGAAGCGGACCGGGGAAGCCAGCCCCAGCATTTT.